This T cell receptor beta chain was sequenced for a study of blood T cells in healthy people across ages. Looking at the study overall: For every two T cells, template switching captured about one barcoded beta molecule.

Study-level points and caveats: Because donor CMV status was unknown, expanded clonotype changes were possibly confounded. In older individuals, TCR beta diversity per million T cells was lower, falling roughly linearly with age.

This clonotype was recorded a few times. Its target is not known. Then a second PCR, running about 6 to 11 cycles, was carried out with a sample-barcoded 5' primer and a J-beta primer mix. TCRdb itself ran the 5' RACE reads through MiXCR, one entry per CDR3 protein. The sample has hundreds of thousands of distinct CDR3 sequences, around 41% seen once. The CDR3 has 15 amino acids. Per the germline V gene, CDR1 is DFQATT and CDR2 is SNEGSKA (reference sequence). The ends lost 1 base at V and 3 bases at J; junction bases unmatched: 7. The rearrangement links TRBV20-1 to TRBJ2-7, with 9 nucleotides matching TRBD1. The receptor comes from a man older than 75 in good health. The sample consisted of blood. The CDR3, as DNA: TGCAGTGCTAGAGCCGACAGGGGGGAGGGCTACGAGCAGTACTTC. Encoded protein: CSARADRGEGYEQYF.